This entry describes one T cell receptor (beta chain). No antigen is known for it. In the library, individual cDNA molecules carried attached unique molecular identifiers. Via MiXCR, TCRdb re-called the 5' RACE reads, giving one row per CDR3 protein. The table lists tens of thousands of distinct CDR3 sequences, about 15% of them singletons. V gave up 1 base and J gave up 0 bases; unmatched junction bases: 3. The CDR3 is 16 residues long. Germline CDR1 SGHTA, CDR2 FQGNSA. The sample is drawn from a study of early T cells in non-severe SARS-CoV-2 infection. Background on the study: Sequenced bulk RNA came from whole blood that was unsorted, and chains were unpaired. Study-level results: VDJdb-based matching was biased toward anti-spike CD8 responses and missed private and CD4 specificities.

This TCR derives from an adult who was a healthcare worker with PCR-confirmed SARS-CoV-2 infection or an uninfected control (not recorded which). V and J are TRBV7-2 and TRBJ2-4; 7 bases align to TRBD2. The sample comprised whole blood. The CDR3 reads CASSLGGGLAKNIQYF. CDR3 bases: TGTGCCAGCAGCTTAGGGGGGGGACTAGCCAAAAACATTCAGTACTTC. The full variable domain, completed using reference TRBV7-2 and TRBJ2-4, is GAGVSQSPSNKVTEKGKDVELRCDPISGHTALYWYRQSLGQGLEFLIYFQGNSAPDKSGLPSDRFSAERTGGSVSTLTIQRTQQEDSAVYLCASSLGGGLAKNIQYFGAGTRLSVL.